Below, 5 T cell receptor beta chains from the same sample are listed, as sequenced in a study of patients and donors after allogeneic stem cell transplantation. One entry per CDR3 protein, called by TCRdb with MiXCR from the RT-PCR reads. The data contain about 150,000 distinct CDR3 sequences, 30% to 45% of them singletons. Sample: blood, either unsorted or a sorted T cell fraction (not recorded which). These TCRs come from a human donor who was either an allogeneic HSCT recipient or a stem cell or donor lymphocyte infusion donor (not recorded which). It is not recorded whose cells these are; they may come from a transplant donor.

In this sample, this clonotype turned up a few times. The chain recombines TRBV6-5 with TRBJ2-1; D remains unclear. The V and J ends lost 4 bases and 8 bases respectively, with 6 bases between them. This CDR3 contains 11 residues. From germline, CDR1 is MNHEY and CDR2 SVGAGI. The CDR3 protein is CASSSEYEQFF. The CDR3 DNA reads TGTGCCAGCAGTTCCGAGTATGAGCAGTTCTTC.

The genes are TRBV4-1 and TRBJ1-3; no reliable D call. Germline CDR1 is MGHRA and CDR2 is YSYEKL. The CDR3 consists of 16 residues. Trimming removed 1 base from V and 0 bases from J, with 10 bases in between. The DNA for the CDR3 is TGCGCCAGCAGCCAAGTGATCGGCTTCTCTGGAAACACCATATATTTT. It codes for CASSQVIGFSGNTIYF.

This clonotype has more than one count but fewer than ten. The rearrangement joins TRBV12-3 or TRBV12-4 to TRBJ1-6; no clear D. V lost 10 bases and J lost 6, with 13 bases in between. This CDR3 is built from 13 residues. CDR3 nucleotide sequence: TGTGCCACCACGGAGGGCCTTAATTCACCCCTCCACTTT. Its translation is CATTEGLNSPLHF.

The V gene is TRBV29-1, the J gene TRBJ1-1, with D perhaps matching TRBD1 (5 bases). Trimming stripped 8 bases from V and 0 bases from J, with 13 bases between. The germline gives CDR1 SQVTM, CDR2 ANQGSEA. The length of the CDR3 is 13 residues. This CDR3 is CSSAGRLNTEAFF. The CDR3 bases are TGCAGCTCAGCGGGGCGGCTGAACACTGAAGCTTTCTTT.

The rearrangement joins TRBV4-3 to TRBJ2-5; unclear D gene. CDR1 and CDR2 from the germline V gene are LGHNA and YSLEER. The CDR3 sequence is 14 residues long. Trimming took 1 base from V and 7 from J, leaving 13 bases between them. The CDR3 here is CASSQGVAPVTQYF. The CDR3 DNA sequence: TGCGCCAGCAGCCAAGGGGTGGCCCCGGTGACCCAGTACTTC.